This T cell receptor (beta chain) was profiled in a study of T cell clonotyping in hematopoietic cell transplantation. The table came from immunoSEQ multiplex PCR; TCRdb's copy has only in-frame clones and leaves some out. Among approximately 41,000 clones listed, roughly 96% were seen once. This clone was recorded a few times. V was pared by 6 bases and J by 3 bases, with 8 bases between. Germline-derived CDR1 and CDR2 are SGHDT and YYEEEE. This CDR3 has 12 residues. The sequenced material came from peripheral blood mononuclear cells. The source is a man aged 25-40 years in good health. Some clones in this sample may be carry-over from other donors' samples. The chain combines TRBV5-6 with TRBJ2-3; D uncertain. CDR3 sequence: CASTLGTDTQYF. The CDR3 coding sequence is TGTGCCAGCACCCTTGGGACAGATACGCAGTATTTT.